A selection of T cell receptor beta chains follows, all from one sample in a study of tumor-infiltrating lymphocytes in primary liver carcinoma. TCRdb ran MiXCR on the multiplex PCR reads and lists one entry per CDR3 protein. The sample lists 330,000 or so distinct CDR3 sequences, about 65% occurring once. Sequencing input: peripheral blood. Receptors originate from a man aged 35 to 55 with primary liver carcinoma and hepatitis B virus infection. Each CDR3 is given with its conserved first and last residue. A D gene is named only where the DNA matches it firmly. Clone size is given for some rows only: seen once, a few or many times, or a class if the clone is expanded.

v_call: TRBV4-1
cdr3_length: 16
clone_size: -
j_call: TRBJ2-2
d_call: -
cdr3_nt: TGCGCCAGCAGCGCCGGACAGAGCCCAAACACTGGGGAGCTGTTTTTT
cdr3_aa: CASSAGQSPNTGELFF

v_call: TRBV6-2/TRBV6-3
cdr3_length: 13
clone_size: few
j_call: TRBJ1-2
d_call: -
cdr3_nt: TGTGCCAGCAACCCCGTCGCTAACTATGGCTACACCTTC
cdr3_aa: CASNPVANYGYTF

v_call: TRBV12-5
cdr3_length: 15
clone_size: -
j_call: TRBJ2-3
d_call: TRBD2
cdr3_nt: TGTGTTAGTGGTTTAGGCGGGAGTCTCGCAGATACGCAGTATTTT
cdr3_aa: CVSGLGGSLADTQYF

v_call: TRBV6-5
cdr3_length: 15
clone_size: -
j_call: TRBJ2-3
d_call: TRBD2
cdr3_nt: TGTGCCAGCAGTTACGAGCGGGGACTCACAGATACGCAATATTTT
cdr3_aa: CASSYERGLTDTQYF

v_call: TRBV10-1
cdr3_length: 14
clone_size: few
j_call: TRBJ2-3
d_call: TRBD2
cdr3_nt: TGCGCCAGCAGTGATACCGGCGGGAGTGATACGCAGTATTTT
cdr3_aa: CASSDTGGSDTQYF

v_call: TRBV11-2
cdr3_length: 17
clone_size: few
j_call: TRBJ2-1
d_call: TRBD2
cdr3_nt: TGTGCCAGCAGCTTAGTCGGGGGACTAGCGGACTCGGTCGAGCAGTTTTTC
cdr3_aa: CASSLVGGLADSVEQFF

v_call: TRBV6-1
cdr3_length: 14
clone_size: -
j_call: TRBJ1-6
d_call: -
cdr3_nt: TGTGCCAGCAGTTTGGGACGGGGGAATTCACCCCTCCACTTT
cdr3_aa: CASSLGRGNSPLHF

v_call: TRBV5-4
cdr3_length: 12
clone_size: many
j_call: TRBJ2-3
d_call: -
cdr3_nt: TGTGCCAGCAGTGGGGTACGGGATACGCAGTATTTT
cdr3_aa: CASSGVRDTQYF

v_call: TRBV7-9
cdr3_length: 14
clone_size: many
j_call: TRBJ2-7
d_call: -
cdr3_nt: TGTGCCAGCACCCCGGCAGGAGAAATCTACGAGCAGTACTTC
cdr3_aa: CASTPAGEIYEQYF

v_call: TRBV10-3
cdr3_length: 12
clone_size: -
j_call: TRBJ1-2
d_call: TRBD1
cdr3_nt: TGTGCCATCATGAGACAGGGGCAAGGCTACACCTTC
cdr3_aa: CAIMRQGQGYTF

v_call: TRBV5-4
cdr3_length: 17
clone_size: -
j_call: TRBJ2-3
d_call: TRBD2
cdr3_nt: TGTGCCAACAGCGGGGGAGGGACTAGCGGGCGAACAGATACGCAGTATTTT
cdr3_aa: CANSGGGTSGRTDTQYF

v_call: TRBV6-2/TRBV6-3
cdr3_length: 11
clone_size: many
j_call: TRBJ2-1
d_call: -
cdr3_nt: TGTGCCAGCGAGCGTTTTAATGAGCAGTTCTTC
cdr3_aa: CASERFNEQFF

v_call: TRBV6-6
cdr3_length: 15
clone_size: -
j_call: TRBJ1-1
d_call: TRBD1
cdr3_nt: TGTTCTAGCAGTGACGGACAGGGGGTCTACACTGAAGCTTTCTTT
cdr3_aa: CSSSDGQGVYTEAFF

v_call: TRBV11-2
cdr3_length: 14
clone_size: -
j_call: TRBJ2-3
d_call: -
cdr3_nt: TGTGCCAGCAGCCCCCAGGCAGTTACGGATACGCAGTATTTT
cdr3_aa: CASSPQAVTDTQYF

v_call: TRBV7-9
cdr3_length: 17
clone_size: -
j_call: TRBJ1-1
d_call: -
cdr3_nt: TGTGCCAGCAGCCAAGGGCGTTTGGGGTCCCGGGACACTGAAGCTTTCTTT
cdr3_aa: CASSQGRLGSRDTEAFF

v_call: TRBV7-2
cdr3_length: 17
clone_size: -
j_call: TRBJ2-2
d_call: TRBD2
cdr3_nt: TGTGCCAGCAGCTTTAGGACTAGCGGTAGTTACACCGGGGAGCTGTTTTTT
cdr3_aa: CASSFRTSGSYTGELFF

v_call: TRBV10-3
cdr3_length: 12
clone_size: many
j_call: TRBJ2-7
d_call: -
cdr3_nt: TGTGCCATCAGTGCGACGGACTACGAGCAGTACTTC
cdr3_aa: CAISATDYEQYF

v_call: TRBV11-2
cdr3_length: 15
clone_size: -
j_call: TRBJ2-5
d_call: -
cdr3_nt: TGTGCCAGCAGTTTAATCTGGGGGGCAAAAGAGACCCATTACTTC
cdr3_aa: CASSLIWGAKETHYF

v_call: TRBV4-3
cdr3_length: 13
clone_size: -
j_call: TRBJ2-3
d_call: -
cdr3_nt: TGCGCCAGCAGCCCCGGGGAGCCAGATACGCAGTATTTT
cdr3_aa: CASSPGEPDTQYF

v_call: TRBV13
cdr3_length: 15
clone_size: -
j_call: TRBJ2-7
d_call: -
cdr3_nt: TGTGCCAGCAGCGGGTCTAGCGCCCTCTCCTACGAGCAGTACTTC
cdr3_aa: CASSGSSALSYEQYF

v_call: TRBV7-9
cdr3_length: 14
clone_size: few
j_call: TRBJ2-3
d_call: -
cdr3_nt: TGTGCCAGCAGCTTAGCGGGTGGATACGGTACGCAGTATTTT
cdr3_aa: CASSLAGGYGTQYF

v_call: TRBV28
cdr3_length: 14
clone_size: few
j_call: TRBJ2-7
d_call: -
cdr3_nt: TGTGCCAGCAGTTTATTGCCAGGGCAGGACGAGCAGTACTTC
cdr3_aa: CASSLLPGQDEQYF

v_call: TRBV6-5
cdr3_length: 13
clone_size: many
j_call: TRBJ2-5
d_call: -
cdr3_nt: TGTGCCAGCAGTCCGACTGTCCAAGAGACCCAGTACTTC
cdr3_aa: CASSPTVQETQYF

v_call: TRBV12-3/TRBV12-4
cdr3_length: 18
clone_size: few
j_call: TRBJ2-7
d_call: TRBD2
cdr3_nt: TGTGCCAGCAGTTTAAGGACGCCGGGACTAGCGGGAGAGGGCGAGCAGTACTTC
cdr3_aa: CASSLRTPGLAGEGEQYF

v_call: TRBV11-2
cdr3_length: 15
clone_size: -
j_call: TRBJ2-7
d_call: -
cdr3_nt: TGTGCCAGCAGCCATAGCGGTGGGGTGAAAAACGAGCAGTACTTC
cdr3_aa: CASSHSGGVKNEQYF

v_call: TRBV12-3/TRBV12-4
cdr3_length: 12
clone_size: -
j_call: TRBJ2-1
d_call: -
cdr3_nt: TGTGCCAGCAGTTTGGACGAAGGGGTGGCGTTCTTC
cdr3_aa: CASSLDEGVAFF

v_call: TRBV11-2
cdr3_length: 14
clone_size: once
j_call: TRBJ2-2
d_call: -
cdr3_nt: TGTGCCAGCCGCTTTGTGGGAGTTGCTGGGGAGCTGTTTTTT
cdr3_aa: CASRFVGVAGELFF

v_call: TRBV24-1
cdr3_length: 12
clone_size: -
j_call: TRBJ2-5
d_call: -
cdr3_nt: TGTGCCATCGGGAGCGTTGGAGAGACCCAGTACTTC
cdr3_aa: CAIGSVGETQYF

v_call: TRBV5-4
cdr3_length: 13
clone_size: few
j_call: TRBJ2-3
d_call: TRBD1
cdr3_nt: TGTGCCAGCAGCATGGACAGGGGGAATACGCAGTATTTT
cdr3_aa: CASSMDRGNTQYF

v_call: TRBV11-1
cdr3_length: 17
clone_size: -
j_call: TRBJ2-7
d_call: TRBD2
cdr3_nt: TGTGCCAGCAGCTTAGGCCGGACTAGCTGTACCCCTGAGGAGCAGTACTTC
cdr3_aa: CASSLGRTSCTPEEQYF

v_call: TRBV11-2
cdr3_length: 15
clone_size: -
j_call: TRBJ2-7
d_call: -
cdr3_nt: TGTGCCAGCAGCTTAAGTCCAGCAGGGAACTACGAGCAGTACTTC
cdr3_aa: CASSLSPAGNYEQYF

v_call: TRBV11-2
cdr3_length: 17
clone_size: many
j_call: TRBJ2-7
d_call: TRBD2
cdr3_nt: TGTGCCAGCAGCAACCGACTAGCGGGAGGGGCGTCCTACGAGCAGTACTTC
cdr3_aa: CASSNRLAGGASYEQYF

v_call: TRBV11-3
cdr3_length: 12
clone_size: -
j_call: TRBJ2-2
d_call: -
cdr3_nt: TGTGACAACGGCTTAGTATCCGGGGAGCTGTTTTTT
cdr3_aa: CDNGLVSGELFF

v_call: TRBV11-2
cdr3_length: 15
clone_size: -
j_call: TRBJ2-1
d_call: -
cdr3_nt: TGTGCCAGCAGCTCCTCTAGTATCCTCACCCATGAGCAGTTCTTC
cdr3_aa: CASSSSSILTHEQFF

v_call: TRBV11-2
cdr3_length: 15
clone_size: -
j_call: TRBJ2-5
d_call: -
cdr3_nt: TGTGCCAGCAGCCTCTCCCAGGGGTTGTCTGAGACCCAGTACTTC
cdr3_aa: CASSLSQGLSETQYF

v_call: TRBV2
cdr3_length: 14
clone_size: -
j_call: TRBJ2-1
d_call: TRBD2
cdr3_nt: TGTGCCAGCAGACTAGCGGGAGAAAGGGATGAGCAGTTCTTC
cdr3_aa: CASRLAGERDEQFF

v_call: TRBV14
cdr3_length: 10
clone_size: -
j_call: TRBJ1-6
d_call: -
cdr3_nt: TGTGCCAGCGTGGGTTCACCCCTCCACTTT
cdr3_aa: CASVGSPLHF

v_call: TRBV5-4
cdr3_length: 17
clone_size: -
j_call: TRBJ2-6
d_call: -
cdr3_nt: TGTGCCAGCAGCAGCTGGACATGGTACTCTGGGGCCAACGTCCTGACTTTC
cdr3_aa: CASSSWTWYSGANVLTF

v_call: TRBV19
cdr3_length: 16
clone_size: -
j_call: TRBJ1-6
d_call: TRBD1
cdr3_nt: TGTGCCAGTAGTTCCGGGACAGGGGGCGCGCGGTCACCCCTCCACTTT
cdr3_aa: CASSSGTGGARSPLHF

v_call: TRBV11-2
cdr3_length: 15
clone_size: -
j_call: TRBJ2-1
d_call: -
cdr3_nt: TGTACCAGCAGCTTAGGGCTGGGCTCCTACAATGAGCAGTTCTTC
cdr3_aa: CTSSLGLGSYNEQFF

v_call: TRBV6-5
cdr3_length: 15
clone_size: many
j_call: TRBJ1-2
d_call: TRBD1
cdr3_nt: TGTGCCAGCAGTTCGGACAGGGGAGCTAACTATGGCTACACCTTC
cdr3_aa: CASSSDRGANYGYTF

v_call: TRBV30
cdr3_length: 11
clone_size: few
j_call: TRBJ2-1
d_call: -
cdr3_nt: TGTGCCTGGACTCCCGGTCGGGAGCAGTTCTTC
cdr3_aa: CAWTPGREQFF